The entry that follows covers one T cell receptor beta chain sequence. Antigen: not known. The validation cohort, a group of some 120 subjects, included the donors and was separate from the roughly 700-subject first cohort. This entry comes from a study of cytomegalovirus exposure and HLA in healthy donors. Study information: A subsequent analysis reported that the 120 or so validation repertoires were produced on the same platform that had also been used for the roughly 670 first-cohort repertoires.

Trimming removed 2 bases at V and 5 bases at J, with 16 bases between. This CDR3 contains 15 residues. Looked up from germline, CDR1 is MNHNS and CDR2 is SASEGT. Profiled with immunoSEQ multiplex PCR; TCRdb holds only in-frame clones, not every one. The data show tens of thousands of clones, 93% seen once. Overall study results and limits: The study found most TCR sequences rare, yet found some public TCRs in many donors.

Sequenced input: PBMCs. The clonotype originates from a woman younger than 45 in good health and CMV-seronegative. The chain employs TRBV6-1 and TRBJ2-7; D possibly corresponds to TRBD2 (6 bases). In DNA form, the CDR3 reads TGTGCCAGCAGTGAATTGGCTAGCGAGAGCGACGAGCAGTACTTC. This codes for CASSELASESDEQYF.